The clone carrying this TCR beta chain occurred once. The antigen is undetermined. Single viable CD3+CD4+CD8-CD45RO+ cells were sorted as the memory CD4+ T cells. This sample was taken from a study of memory CD4+ T cells and cytomegalovirus serostatus. This CDR3 is 14 amino acids long. CDR1 is ENHRY and CDR2 is SYGVKD in the germline V gene. Trimming pared 10 bases from V and 5 bases from J, leaving 19 bases between. Profiling relied on immunoSEQ multiplex PCR, and the TCRdb table lists in-frame clones only, not all of them. The data show tens of thousands of clones, over 75% seen once. Notes on the study in general: The CMV-associated TCR signature appears largely within the CD4+ memory repertoire.

This chain uses TRBV10-3 with TRBJ2-3, with TRBD2 as a possible D gene (6 bases). Sequencing input: memory CD4+ T cells from blood. The sequence came from an adult in good health and CMV-seronegative. CDR3 region: CATSKVSGLDTQYF. The CDR3 nucleotides read TGTGCCACCTCGAAAGTCAGCGGGCTAGATACGCAGTATTTT.